This is a list of T cell receptor beta chains from one sample in a study of blood T cell repertoires in COVID-19. Clones were read by immunoSEQ multiplex PCR, and TCRdb kept only the in-frame ones, dropping some. The table has about 300,000 clones, around 90% seen once; the top ten hold 5.5% to 6%. Sequenced material: PBMCs or T cells enriched from blood (not recorded which). These receptors originate from a woman aged 30 to 39 who had recovered from COVID-19. Each CDR3 is given with its conserved first and last residue. D genes are given only for firm matches. Size tells how often a clone was seen (once, few, many) or the class of an expanded clone, and some rows leave it out.

clone_size	j_call	d_call	v_call	cdr3_nt	cdr3_aa
NA	TRBJ1-3	NA	TRBV7-9	TGTGCCAGCACCTTTCGGGCCGGGGACACCATATATTTT	CASTFRAGDTIYF
NA	TRBJ1-2	TRBD1	TRBV5-1	TGCGCCAGCAGGGATTGGAGAGGGACAGGGGATGGCTACACCTTC	CASRDWRGTGDGYTF
NA	TRBJ2-3	TRBD2	TRBV9	TGTGCCAGCAGCGTATCAGCGGGGGGCCGGGATACGCAGTATTTT	CASSVSAGGRDTQYF
NA	TRBJ1-2	TRBD1	TRBV19	TGTGCCAGTAGTTCAGACAGGGGAAAGTATGGCTACACCTTC	CASSSDRGKYGYTF
NA	TRBJ1-2	TRBD1	TRBV5-4	TGTGCCAGCAGCCCTGGACAGGCAAGCGCCTATGGCTACACCTTC	CASSPGQASAYGYTF
NA	TRBJ1-2	NA	TRBV4-2	TGTGCCAGCAGCCAAGAAACCGCAGGGGCCTATGGCTACACCTTC	CASSQETAGAYGYTF
NA	TRBJ1-6	NA	TRBV3-1/TRBV3-2	TGTGCCAGCAGCCAAGAAGTAGGCAGGGAAGCACCCCTCCACTTT	CASSQEVGREAPLHF
NA	TRBJ1-2	NA	TRBV6-6	TGTGCCAGCAGTTACGGAGAGGGTAGAGCCTATGGCTACACCTTC	CASSYGEGRAYGYTF
once	TRBJ1-2	TRBD1	TRBV29-1	TGCAGCGTTGAACAGGGGGCGGACGGCTACACCTTC	CSVEQGADGYTF
NA	TRBJ1-2	TRBD1	TRBV11-2	TGTGCCAGCAGCTACAGGACAGGGGATAACTATGGCTACACCTTC	CASSYRTGDNYGYTF
NA	TRBJ1-5	TRBD1	TRBV19	TGTGCCAGTAGCTCCGACAGGGTAGCTCAGCCCCAGCATTTT	CASSSDRVAQPQHF
NA	TRBJ1-5	NA	TRBV7-9	TGTGCCAGCAGCTTTACGGGTGGCAATCAGCCCCAGCATTTT	CASSFTGGNQPQHF
NA	TRBJ2-3	NA	TRBV6-1	TGTGCCAGCAGTGTCAATTCCGGGTCAGCCACAGATACGCAGTATTTT	CASSVNSGSATDTQYF
NA	TRBJ2-7	TRBD1	TRBV27	TGTGCCAGCAGTGAGCAGGGGGTAAAGTACGAGCAGTACTTC	CASSEQGVKYEQYF
NA	TRBJ2-4	NA	TRBV23-1	TGCGCCAGCAGTCACCGACACCCCGCCCGACCTCTAGCCAAAAACATTCAGTACTTC	CASSHRHPARPLAKNIQYF
NA	TRBJ1-6	TRBD1	TRBV6-5	TGTGCCAGCAGGGACAGGGGGCCGTACTCACCCCTCCACTTT	CASRDRGPYSPLHF
NA	TRBJ1-3	NA	TRBV7-3	TGTGCCAGCAGCTCTAAACACGGCGGATCTGGAAACACCATATATTTT	CASSSKHGGSGNTIYF
once	TRBJ1-1	NA	TRBV12-3/TRBV12-4	TGTGCCAGCACGGTCATCATGAACACTGAAGCTTTCTTT	CASTVIMNTEAFF
NA	TRBJ1-4	NA	TRBV18	TGTGCCAGCTCACCACCGTCGAGGGCCGTTAATGAAAAACTGTTTTTT	CASSPPSRAVNEKLFF
once	TRBJ1-4	NA	TRBV5-1	TGCGCCAGCAGAGGCAGACAAGATAATGAAAAACTGTTTTTT	CASRGRQDNEKLFF
NA	TRBJ2-5	TRBD1	TRBV30	TGTGCCTGGAGTCTGGCACCAGGGGGAGTAGGAGAGACCCAGTACTTC	CAWSLAPGGVGETQYF
NA	TRBJ1-1	TRBD1	TRBV7-9	TGTGCCAGCAGCCCAGATGGAGGTGACAGGGACACTGAAGCTTTCTTT	CASSPDGGDRDTEAFF
NA	TRBJ1-3	NA	TRBV7-9	TGTGCCAGCAGCCCTGGGCAGGGCGGAAACACCATATATTTT	CASSPGQGGNTIYF
NA	TRBJ1-5	NA	TRBV7-9	TGTGCCAGCAGCAGAGACCGGGGAACCGGGAGCAATCAGCCCCAGCATTTT	CASSRDRGTGSNQPQHF
NA	TRBJ1-2	TRBD1	TRBV30	TGTGCCTGGAGGGGACAGGGGAGCTATGGCTACACCTTC	CAWRGQGSYGYTF
NA	TRBJ2-5	TRBD1	TRBV7-2	TGTGCCAGCAGCCCTTGGGACAGGCAAGAGACCCAGTACTTC	CASSPWDRQETQYF
NA	TRBJ1-6	TRBD1	TRBV5-1	TGCGCCAGCAGCCCTGCGGGACAGGGTGCTAATTCACCCCTCCACTTT	CASSPAGQGANSPLHF
NA	TRBJ2-3	TRBD1	TRBV18	TGTGCCAGCTCATCTTCCCCACCGACAGGGGCTAGCACAGATACGCAGTATTTT	CASSSSPPTGASTDTQYF
once	TRBJ1-3	NA	TRBV6-5	TGTGCCAGCACAAGGGGGACTACCTCTGGAAACACCATATATTTT	CASTRGTTSGNTIYF
NA	TRBJ1-2	NA	TRBV5-6	TGTGCCAGCACCGAATTCGGGACAAAAAAGGGCTACACCTTC	CASTEFGTKKGYTF
NA	TRBJ1-4	NA	TRBV29-1	TGCAGCGTAGTTGCCAGGGGCTCGGCTGAAAAACTGTTTTTT	CSVVARGSAEKLFF
few	TRBJ1-6	NA	TRBV27	TGTGCCAGCAGCCCCATTAGAGGGGGGGCAAGGTCACCCCTCCACTTT	CASSPIRGGARSPLHF
NA	TRBJ1-6	TRBD1	TRBV7-8	TGTGCCAGCAGCACAAACAGGGGGGATAATTCACCCCTCCACTTT	CASSTNRGDNSPLHF
once	TRBJ2-2	TRBD2	TRBV9	TGTGCCAGCAGCGCAGATCCGGGACTAGAAACCGGGGAGCTGTTTTTT	CASSADPGLETGELFF